This TCR beta chain was found in a study of T cell responses to AZD1222 COVID-19 vaccine. Regarding the study as a whole: There were mostly white British donors and more females than males, and clonal diversity was possibly underestimated. Samples come after the peak T cell response, not at day 14. Unmutated variant regions are reportedly targeted by nearly half of spike-specific TCRs. Dominant at 160-218 and 743-854, vaccine-associated CD4 TCRs also spanned spike.

Only in-frame clones appear in the TCRdb table, and some are missing; sequencing was by immunoSEQ multiplex PCR. Of tens of thousands of clones listed, under 90% are singletons. Worth noting for this clone: The antigen remains undetermined.

The material sequenced was peripheral blood, taken on day 0 of MenACWY control vaccination. This sequence originates from an adult in good health.

The CDR3 loop is CASSPGGQETQYF. The CDR3, as DNA: TGTGCCAGCAGCCCGGGGGGGCAAGAGACCCAGTACTTC. The chain recombines TRBV9 with TRBJ2-5, with TRBD2 matching over 8 bases. This CDR3 has 13 residues. CDR1 is SGDLS, CDR2 YYNGEE, per germline. V trimming: 4 bases; J trimming: 2 bases; junction bases outside the gene matches: 1.